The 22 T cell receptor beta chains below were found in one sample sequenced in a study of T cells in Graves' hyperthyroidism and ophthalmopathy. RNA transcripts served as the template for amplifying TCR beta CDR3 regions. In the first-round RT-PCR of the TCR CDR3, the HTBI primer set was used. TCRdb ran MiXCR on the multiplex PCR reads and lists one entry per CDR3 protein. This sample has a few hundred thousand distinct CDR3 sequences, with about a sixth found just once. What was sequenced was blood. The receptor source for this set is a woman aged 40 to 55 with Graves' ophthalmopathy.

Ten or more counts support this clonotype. CDR3 in amino acids: CASSLVAGGKNEQFF. CDR3 in DNA: TGTGCCAGCAGTTTAGTGGCGGGAGGGAAAAATGAGCAGTTCTTC. The chain has TRBV28 and TRBJ2-1; 9 bases agree with TRBD2. V dropped 2 bases and J dropped 7; count of bases not matched to a gene: 6. Germline V gene sequence: CDR1 MDHEN, CDR2 SYDVKM. This CDR3 has 15 residues.

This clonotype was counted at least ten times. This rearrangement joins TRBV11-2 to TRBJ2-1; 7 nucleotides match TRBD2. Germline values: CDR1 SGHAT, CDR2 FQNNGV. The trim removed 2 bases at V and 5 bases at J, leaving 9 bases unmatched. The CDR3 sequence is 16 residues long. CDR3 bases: TGTGCCAGCAGCTTAAGACCCCTAGCGGCAAACAATGAGCAGTTCTTC. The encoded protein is CASSLRPLAANNEQFF.

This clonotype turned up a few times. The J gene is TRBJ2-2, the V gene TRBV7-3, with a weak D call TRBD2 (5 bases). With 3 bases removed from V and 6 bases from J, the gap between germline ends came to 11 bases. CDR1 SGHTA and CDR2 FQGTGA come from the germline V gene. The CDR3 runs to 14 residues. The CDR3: CASSLSGDPGELFF. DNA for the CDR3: TGTGCCAGCAGCTTGAGCGGAGACCCCGGGGAGCTGTTTTTT.

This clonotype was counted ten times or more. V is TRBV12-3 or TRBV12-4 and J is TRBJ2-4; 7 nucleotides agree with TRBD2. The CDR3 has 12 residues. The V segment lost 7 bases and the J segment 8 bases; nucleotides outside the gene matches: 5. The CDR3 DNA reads TGTGCCAGCAACGGGGGAGGGGACATTCAGTACTTC. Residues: CASNGGGDIQYF.

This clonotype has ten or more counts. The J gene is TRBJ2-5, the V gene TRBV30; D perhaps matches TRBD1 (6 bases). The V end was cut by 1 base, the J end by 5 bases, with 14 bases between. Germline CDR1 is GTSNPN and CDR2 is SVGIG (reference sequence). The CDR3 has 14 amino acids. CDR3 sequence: CAWSGQVLGETQYF. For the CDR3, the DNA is TGTGCCTGGAGTGGACAGGTACTCGGGGAGACCCAGTACTTC.

In nucleotides, the CDR3 is TGCAGCGTTGGCGGGAACCCCTCCTACAATGAGCAGTTCTTC. Amino acids: CSVGGNPSYNEQFF. J is TRBJ2-1 and V is TRBV29-1, with D perhaps TRBD2 (6 bases). The CDR3 has 14 residues. The germline gives CDR1 SQVTM, CDR2 ANQGSEA. The germline V and J ends were trimmed by 4 bases and 0 bases, with 10 bases remaining between them.

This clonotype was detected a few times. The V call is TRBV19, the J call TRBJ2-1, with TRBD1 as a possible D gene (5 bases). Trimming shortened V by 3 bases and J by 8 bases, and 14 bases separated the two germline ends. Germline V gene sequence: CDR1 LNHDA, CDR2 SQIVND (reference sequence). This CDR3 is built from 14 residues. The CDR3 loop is CASSMYSGWDEQFF. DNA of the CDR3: TGTGCCAGTAGTATGTATTCAGGGTGGGATGAGCAGTTCTTC.

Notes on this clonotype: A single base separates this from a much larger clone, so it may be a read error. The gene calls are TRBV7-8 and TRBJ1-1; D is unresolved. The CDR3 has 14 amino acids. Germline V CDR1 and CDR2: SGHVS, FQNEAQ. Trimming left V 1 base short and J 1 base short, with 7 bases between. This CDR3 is CASSLDTANTEAFF. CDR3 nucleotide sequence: TGTGCCAGCAGCTTAGACACAGCGAACACTGAAGCTTTCTTT.

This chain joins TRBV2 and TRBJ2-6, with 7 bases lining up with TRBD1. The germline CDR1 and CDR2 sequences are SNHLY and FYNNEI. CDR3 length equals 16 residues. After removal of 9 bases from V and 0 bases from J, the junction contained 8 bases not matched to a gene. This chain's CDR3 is CASHDRALSGANVLTF. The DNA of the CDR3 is TGTGCCAGTCATGACAGGGCCCTCTCTGGGGCCAACGTCCTGACTTTC.

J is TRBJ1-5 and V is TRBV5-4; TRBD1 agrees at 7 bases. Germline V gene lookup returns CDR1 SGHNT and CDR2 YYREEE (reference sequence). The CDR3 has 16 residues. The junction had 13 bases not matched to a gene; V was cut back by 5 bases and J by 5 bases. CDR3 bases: TGTGCCAGCAGAACGGTCGTAGGGGGCATTTATCAGCCCCAGCATTTT. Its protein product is CASRTVVGGIYQPQHF.

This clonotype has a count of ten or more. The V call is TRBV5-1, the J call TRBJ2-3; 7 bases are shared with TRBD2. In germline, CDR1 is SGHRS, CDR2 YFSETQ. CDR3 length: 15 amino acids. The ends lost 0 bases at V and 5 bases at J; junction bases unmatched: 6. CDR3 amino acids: CASSLELAVKDTQYF. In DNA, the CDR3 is TGCGCCAGCAGCTTGGAGCTAGCGGTTAAAGATACGCAGTATTTT.

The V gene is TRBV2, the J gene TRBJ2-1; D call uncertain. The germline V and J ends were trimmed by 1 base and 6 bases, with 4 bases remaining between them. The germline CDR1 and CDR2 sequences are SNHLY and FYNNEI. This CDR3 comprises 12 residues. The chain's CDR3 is CASSEGLNEQFF. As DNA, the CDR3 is TGTGCCAGCAGTGAAGGACTCAATGAGCAGTTCTTC.

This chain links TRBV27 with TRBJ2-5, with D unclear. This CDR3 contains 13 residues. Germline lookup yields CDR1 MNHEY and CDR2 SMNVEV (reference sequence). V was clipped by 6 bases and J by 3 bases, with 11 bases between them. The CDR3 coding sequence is TGTGCCAGCAGCGGCACGGCAGAAGAGACCCAGTACTTC. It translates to CASSGTAEETQYF.

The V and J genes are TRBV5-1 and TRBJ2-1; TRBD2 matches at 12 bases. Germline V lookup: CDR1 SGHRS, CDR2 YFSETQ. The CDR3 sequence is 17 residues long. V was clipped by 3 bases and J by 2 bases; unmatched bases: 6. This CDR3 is CASSYTLAGGPYNEQFF. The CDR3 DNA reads TGCGCCAGCAGCTATACTCTAGCGGGGGGGCCCTACAATGAGCAGTTCTTC.

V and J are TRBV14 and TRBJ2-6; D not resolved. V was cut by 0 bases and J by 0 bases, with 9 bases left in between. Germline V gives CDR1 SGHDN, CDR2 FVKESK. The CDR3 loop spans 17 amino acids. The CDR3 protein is CASSQDSRSSGANVLTF. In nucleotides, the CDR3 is TGTGCCAGCAGCCAAGATTCCCGTAGCTCTGGGGCCAACGTCCTGACTTTC.

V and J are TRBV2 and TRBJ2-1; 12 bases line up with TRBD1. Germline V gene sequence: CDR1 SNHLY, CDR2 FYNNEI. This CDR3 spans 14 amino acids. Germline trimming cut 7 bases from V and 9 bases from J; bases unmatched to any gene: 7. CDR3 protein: CASTPGQGAFEQFF. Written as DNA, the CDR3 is TGTGCCAGCACCCCGGGACAGGGGGCGTTTGAGCAGTTCTTC. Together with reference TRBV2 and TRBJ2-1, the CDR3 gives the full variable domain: EPEVTQTPSHQVTQMGQEVILRCVPISNHLYFYWYRQILGQKVEFLVSFYNNEISEKSEIFDDQFSVERPDGSNFTLKIRSTKLEDSAMYFCASTPGQGAFEQFFGPGTRLTVL.

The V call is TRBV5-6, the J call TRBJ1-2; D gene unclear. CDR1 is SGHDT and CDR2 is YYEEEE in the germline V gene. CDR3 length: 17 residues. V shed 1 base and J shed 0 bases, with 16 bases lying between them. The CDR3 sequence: CASSLFVLHASNYGYTF. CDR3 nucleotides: TGTGCCAGCAGCTTGTTTGTCCTACATGCCTCTAACTATGGCTACACCTTC.

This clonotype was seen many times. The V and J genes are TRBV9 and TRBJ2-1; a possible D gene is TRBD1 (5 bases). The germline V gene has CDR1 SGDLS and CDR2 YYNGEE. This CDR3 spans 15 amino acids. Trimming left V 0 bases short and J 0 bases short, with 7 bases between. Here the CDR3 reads CASSVGGRSYNEQFF. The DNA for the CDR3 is TGTGCCAGCAGCGTAGGGGGCCGCTCCTACAATGAGCAGTTCTTC. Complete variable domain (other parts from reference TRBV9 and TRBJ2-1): DSGVTQTPKHLITATGQRVTLRCSPRSGDLSVYWYQQSLDQGLQFLIQYYNGEERAKGNILERFSAQQFPDLHSELNLSSLELGDSALYFCASSVGGRSYNEQFFGPGTRLTVL.

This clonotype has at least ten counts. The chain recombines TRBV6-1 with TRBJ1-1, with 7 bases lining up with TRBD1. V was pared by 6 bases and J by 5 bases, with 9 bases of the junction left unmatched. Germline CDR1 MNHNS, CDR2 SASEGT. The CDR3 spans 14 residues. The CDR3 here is CASRETGRRTEAFF. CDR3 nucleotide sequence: TGTGCCAGCAGAGAGACAGGGAGGAGGACTGAAGCTTTCTTT.

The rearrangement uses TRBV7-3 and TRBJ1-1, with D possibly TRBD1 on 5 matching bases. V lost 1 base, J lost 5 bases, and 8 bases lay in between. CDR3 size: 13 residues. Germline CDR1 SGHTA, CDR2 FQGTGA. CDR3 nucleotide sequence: TGTGCCAGCAGCTTAATGAGGGGTACTGAAGCTTTCTTT. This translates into CASSLMRGTEAFF.

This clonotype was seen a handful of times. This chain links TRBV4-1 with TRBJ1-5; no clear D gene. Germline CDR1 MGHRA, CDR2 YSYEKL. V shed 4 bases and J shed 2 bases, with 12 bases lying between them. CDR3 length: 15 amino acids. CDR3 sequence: CASSPRLGGNQPQHF. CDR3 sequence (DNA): TGCGCCAGCAGCCCCCGCCTGGGTGGCAATCAGCCCCAGCATTTT.

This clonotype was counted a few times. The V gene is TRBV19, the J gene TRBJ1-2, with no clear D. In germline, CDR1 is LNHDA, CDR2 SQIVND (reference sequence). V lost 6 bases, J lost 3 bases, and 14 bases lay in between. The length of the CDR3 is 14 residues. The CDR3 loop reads CASSRQIEDYGYTF. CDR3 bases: TGTGCCAGTAGCCGACAAATAGAGGACTATGGCTACACCTTC.